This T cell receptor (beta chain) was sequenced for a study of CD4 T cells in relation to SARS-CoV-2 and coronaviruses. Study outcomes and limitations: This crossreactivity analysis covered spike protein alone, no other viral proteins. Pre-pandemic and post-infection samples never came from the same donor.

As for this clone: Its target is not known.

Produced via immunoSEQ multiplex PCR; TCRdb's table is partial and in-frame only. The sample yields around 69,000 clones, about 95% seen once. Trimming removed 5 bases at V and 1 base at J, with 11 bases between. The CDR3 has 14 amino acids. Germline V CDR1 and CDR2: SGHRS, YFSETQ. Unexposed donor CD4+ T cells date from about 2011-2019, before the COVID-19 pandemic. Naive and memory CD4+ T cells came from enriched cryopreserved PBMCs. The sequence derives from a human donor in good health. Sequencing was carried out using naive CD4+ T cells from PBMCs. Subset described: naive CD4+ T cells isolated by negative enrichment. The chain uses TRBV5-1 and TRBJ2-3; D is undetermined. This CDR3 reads CASREVDGTDTQYF. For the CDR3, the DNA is TGCGCCAGCAGAGAGGTTGACGGCACAGATACGCAGTATTTT.